This section outlines one T cell receptor beta chain sequence together with its context. This PCR relied on a set of 60 Vbeta primers and 13 Jbeta primers. Some clones are missing from TCRdb's copy, which holds only in-frame ones; the method was immunoSEQ multiplex PCR. The data contain under 200,000 clones, roughly 80% of them seen just once; the ten biggest clones take up less than 0.4%. These data are taken from a study of cytomegalovirus exposure and HLA in healthy donors. Per the germline V gene, CDR1 is MNHEY and CDR2 is SMNVEV (reference sequence). Trimming took off 5 bases at V and 2 bases at J, with 16 bases between the two ends. The CDR3 has 15 amino acids.

This chain links TRBV27 with TRBJ2-7, with a tentative D call TRBD1 (5 bases). The sequencing sample was made of PBMCs. The clonotype was recovered from a boy aged 2 to 9 in good health and CMV-seronegative. In DNA form, the CDR3 reads TGTGCCAGCAGTCAAAGGACACTACGCCCCTACGAGCAGTACTTC. It encodes CASSQRTLRPYEQYF.